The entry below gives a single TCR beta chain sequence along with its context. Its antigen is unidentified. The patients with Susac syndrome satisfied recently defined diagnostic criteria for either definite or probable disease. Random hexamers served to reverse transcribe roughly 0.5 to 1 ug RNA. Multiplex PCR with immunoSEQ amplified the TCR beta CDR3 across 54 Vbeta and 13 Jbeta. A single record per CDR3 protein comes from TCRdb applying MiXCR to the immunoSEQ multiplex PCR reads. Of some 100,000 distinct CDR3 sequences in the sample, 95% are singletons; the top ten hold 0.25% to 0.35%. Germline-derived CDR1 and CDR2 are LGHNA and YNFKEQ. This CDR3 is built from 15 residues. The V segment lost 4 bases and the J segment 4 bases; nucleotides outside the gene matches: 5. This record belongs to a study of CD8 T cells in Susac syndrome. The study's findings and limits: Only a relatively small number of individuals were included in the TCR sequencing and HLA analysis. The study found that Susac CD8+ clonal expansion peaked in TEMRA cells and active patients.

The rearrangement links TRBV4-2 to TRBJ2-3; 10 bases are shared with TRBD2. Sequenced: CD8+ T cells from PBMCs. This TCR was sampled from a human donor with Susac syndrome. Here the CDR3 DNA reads TGTGCCAGCAGCCCAGCGGGAGGGGTTGCAGATACGCAGTATTTT. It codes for CASSPAGGVADTQYF.